Shown below are 6 T cell receptor beta chains from a single sample sequenced in a study of early T cells in non-severe SARS-CoV-2 infection. TCRdb reprocessed the 5' RACE reads with MiXCR, giving one entry per CDR3 protein. In the table there are some 30,000 distinct CDR3 sequences, 3.5% to 5.5% of which are singletons. The material sequenced was whole blood, taken at baseline. The origin of the receptors is an adult who was a healthcare worker with PCR-confirmed SARS-CoV-2 infection or an uninfected control (not recorded which).

This clonotype was observed many times. The rearrangement uses TRBV20-1 and TRBJ1-3; D remains ambiguous. Trimming took off 0 bases at V and 6 bases at J, with 12 bases between the two ends. CDR1 and CDR2 from the germline V gene are DFQATT and SNEGSKA (reference sequence). The CDR3 totals 14 residues. The CDR3 nucleotides are TGCAGTGCTAGAGAAGGCGCCGGGTCAAACACCATATATTTT. Translation gives CSAREGAGSNTIYF.

This clonotype was seen a handful of times. The chain uses TRBV4-3 and TRBJ2-3; perhaps D is TRBD1 or TRBD2 (6 bases each). The V end was cut by 1 base, the J end by 8 bases, with 13 bases between. The CDR3 spans 14 residues. Germline V lookup: CDR1 LGHNA, CDR2 YSLEER. CDR3 residues: CASSQGGATATQYF. CDR3 nucleotides: TGCGCCAGCAGCCAAGGGGGGGCCACCGCTACGCAGTATTTT.

This clonotype was detected ten times or more. J is TRBJ2-6 and V is TRBV10-3; D not resolved. The CDR3 runs to 17 residues. CDR1 and CDR2 (germline): ENHRY, SYGVKD. The V gene lost 4 bases and the J gene lost 2 bases, with 15 bases spanning the gap. CDR3 loop: CAISGRNNSAGANVLTF. In DNA form, the CDR3 reads TGTGCCATCAGTGGACGAAATAACAGTGCTGGGGCCAACGTCCTGACTTTC.

In this sample, this clonotype turned up many times. This chain uses TRBV19 with TRBJ2-1; D is uncertain. Trimming shortened V by 6 bases and J by 6 bases, and 12 bases separated the two germline ends. This CDR3 is 13 amino acids long. Germline CDR1 reads LNHDA; CDR2 reads SQIVND (reference sequence). The CDR3 bases are TGTGCCAGTAGCCTTATCCTTGGCAATGAGCAGTTCTTC. Amino acids: CASSLILGNEQFF.

This rearrangement joins TRBV7-2 to TRBJ2-5; either TRBD1 or TRBD2 may fit D (5 bases each). The CDR3 runs 14 residues. Trimming took 5 bases from V and 5 from J, leaving 15 bases between them. Germline loops: CDR1 SGHTA, CDR2 FQGNSA. As DNA, the CDR3 is TGTGCCAGCAGCCCAAGGGGCGGGTCCGAGACCCAGTACTTC. Its protein product is CASSPRGGSETQYF.

The table lists this clonotype with a few counts. The V gene is TRBV6-1, the J gene TRBJ2-5, with TRBD2 identical over 8 bases. The V and J ends lost 3 bases and 2 bases, in that order; junction bases with no gene match: 8. The CDR3 contains 16 residues. Germline-derived CDR1 and CDR2 are MNHNS and SASEGT. DNA for the CDR3: TGTGCCAGCAGTGATTGGTTAGCGGGATCGCAAGAGACCCAGTACTTC. As protein: CASSDWLAGSQETQYF.